This T cell receptor (beta chain) was identified in a study of control samples from healthy donors and cancer patients. Germline assignment: CDR1 SGHDT and CDR2 YYEEEE. The CDR3 has 14 amino acids. Trimming cost V 0 bases and J 4 bases, with 10 bases left between them. Measured with immunoSEQ multiplex PCR; TCRdb has only the in-frame clones, and not every one. The data contain 200,000 to 250,000 clones, about 95% of them singletons. This TCR derives from a man aged 50-59 years in good health. The genes are TRBV5-6 and TRBJ1-2; D possibly corresponds to TRBD1 (5 bases). Material for sequencing was blood. The CDR3 here is CASSLGPGTYGYTF. CDR3 DNA sequence: TGTGCCAGCAGCTTGGGTCCGGGGACCTATGGCTACACCTTC. Together with reference TRBV5-6 and TRBJ1-2, the CDR3 gives the full variable domain: DAGVTQSPTHLIKTRGQQVTLRCSPKSGHDTVSWYQQALGQGPQFIFQYYEEEERQRGNFPDRFSGHQFPNYSSELNVNALLLGDSALYLCASSLGPGTYGYTFGSGTRLTVV.